This section outlines one T cell receptor beta chain sequence together with its context. This clonotype has ten or more counts. What this receptor recognizes is not known. The input lacks base qualities; no much larger clone sits a single base away. Per the germline V gene, MNHEY is the CDR1 and SVGAGI is the CDR2. Trimming accounts for 4 bases at V and 5 bases at J, while the number of junction bases matched to no gene is 7. The CDR3 runs 15 residues from the cysteine to the phenylalanine. Just the 45-base CDR3 DNA is kept, in frame starting at base 1. The TCR beta CDR3 regions were amplified from RNA transcripts. The TCR CDR3 was subjected to a first round of RT-PCR using the HTBI primer set and the Qiagen OneStep RT-PCR kit. Libraries were constructed in a second round of multiplex PCR, after which size selection and purification were performed. Libraries were sequenced paired-end with 100 bp reads on an Illumina HiSeq2000. Concerning the study's data processing: SOAPnuke was used to process the raw data, removing reads that contained adapters or uncalled bases, had a mean Phred below 15, or lacked an exact match to the constant primer or identifier. High-quality paired reads were merged with COPE v1.2.5, and unique nucleotide sequences were defined as clonotypes. MiTCR v1.1 was used to align the clonotypes against IMGT TRBV, TRBD and TRBJ reference segments. The analysis was restricted to V-J combinations with a frequency above 0.0001, which together covered 98% to 99.2% of the repertoires. A TCS score was defined as the ratio of F50 (clonal expansion) to E x V (chaos), with BLOSUM62-based TCRdist applied between CDR3 peptides within each V-J. Welch's t-statistics and random forest reduced 514 V-J features to roughly 13, which were used in a naive Bayes classifier (R e1071). The Morisita-Horn index was used to measure how similar the thyroid and blood repertoires were. Through fastp at Q25 and MiXCR, TCRdb rebuilt clones from the public reads, retaining in-frame beta chains. One record per CDR3 amino acid sequence lists the most common genes and DNA. The V and J calls were determined by TCRdb, not by the authors. The sample table contains roughly 560,000 distinct CDR3 sequences; only one count was recorded for 14% to 15% of them. The top ten clones comprise around 4.1% of the sample.

The sample originates from a study of T cells in Graves' hyperthyroidism and ophthalmopathy (dated by TCRdb to 2018 to 2020). Context from the whole study: Peripheral blood was sampled at the time of initial diagnosis, prior to any treatment. TCR V-J signatures able to tell the groups apart were searched for in a discovery cohort of some 97 patients, of whom under 45 had Graves' ophthalmopathy and around 56 had stable Graves' hyperthyroidism. An independent validation cohort of 18 to 20 hyperthyroidism patients and over 15 patients who later progressed to ophthalmopathy tested prospective prediction of ophthalmopathy. The 100 discovery patients were randomly divided into training and test sets at a 7:3 ratio. In over five Graves' hyperthyroidism patients, the study also compared T-cell repertoires from thyroid tissue with T-cell repertoires from blood. After sampling, hyperthyroidism patients received methimazole starting at 30 mg daily, and ophthalmopathy patients received high-dose intravenous methylprednisolone. According to the paper, TCR Vbeta CDR3 sequencing was carried out on approximately 140 peripheral blood samples, which came from some 41 ophthalmopathy, roughly 75 hyperthyroidism and about 17 progressor patients. Results and caveats for the whole study, not just this receptor: Ophthalmopathy was separated from stable hyperthyroidism by a 13 V-J signature model, with approximately 90% sensitivity and 81% to 82% specificity obtained in cross-validation and 80%/75% obtained in testing. In validation, the model predicted progression to ophthalmopathy with over 60% sensitivity and roughly 75% specificity, a median of 6.5 months before onset. No statistical method was used to fix the sample size in advance, and group allocation was not hidden from the investigators. Most expanded thyroid clonotypes (frequency above 0.001) were also detected in blood, suggesting blood repertoires may reflect thyroid immune responses.

Ophthalmopathy patients had moderately to severely active disease, with a Clinical Activity Score of 3 or more, a NOSPECS grade of 4 or more, and a disease duration of less than 3 months. Patients with uncontrolled infections, other autoimmune diseases, pregnancy or lactation were excluded. Clinical symptoms, serum thyroxine and TRAb, thyroid ultrasound, and orbital computed tomography formed the basis for the diagnoses. Ficoll-Paque density gradient centrifugation was used to isolate PBMCs from approximately 10 ml of fresh peripheral blood. Trizol reagent was used to extract total RNA, and RNA quality was then checked on an Agilent 2100 Bioanalyzer.

This clonotype originated in a woman aged 40 to 49 with Graves' ophthalmopathy. The V and J genes are TRBV6-5 and TRBJ1-1; 10 of the junction bases match TRBD1. Sequenced input: blood. The sequenced DNA: TGTGCCAGCAGTTCCTGGACAGGGGGAGGGACTGAAGCTTTCTTT. It specifies CASSSWTGGGTEAFF.